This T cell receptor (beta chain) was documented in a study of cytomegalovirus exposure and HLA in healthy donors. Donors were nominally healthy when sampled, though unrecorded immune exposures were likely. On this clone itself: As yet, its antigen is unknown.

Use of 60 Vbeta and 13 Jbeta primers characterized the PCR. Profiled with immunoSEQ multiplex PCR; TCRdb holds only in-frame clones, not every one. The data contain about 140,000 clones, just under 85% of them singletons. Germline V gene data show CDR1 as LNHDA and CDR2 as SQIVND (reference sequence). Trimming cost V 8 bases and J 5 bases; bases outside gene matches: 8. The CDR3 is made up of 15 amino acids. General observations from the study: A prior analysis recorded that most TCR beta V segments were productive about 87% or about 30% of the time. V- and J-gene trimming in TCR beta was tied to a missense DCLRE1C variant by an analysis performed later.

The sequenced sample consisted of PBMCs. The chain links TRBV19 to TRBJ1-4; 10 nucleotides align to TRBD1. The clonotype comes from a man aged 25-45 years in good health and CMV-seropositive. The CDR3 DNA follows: TGTGCCAGTGTCGGACAGGGGGGACAAAATGAAAAACTGTTTTTT. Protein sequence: CASVGQGGQNEKLFF. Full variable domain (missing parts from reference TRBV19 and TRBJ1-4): DGGITQSPKYLFRKEGQNVTLSCEQNLNHDAMYWYRQDPGQGLRLIYYSQIVNDFQKGDIAEGYSVSREKKESFPLTVTSAQKNPTAFYLCASVGQGGQNEKLFFGSGTQLSVL.